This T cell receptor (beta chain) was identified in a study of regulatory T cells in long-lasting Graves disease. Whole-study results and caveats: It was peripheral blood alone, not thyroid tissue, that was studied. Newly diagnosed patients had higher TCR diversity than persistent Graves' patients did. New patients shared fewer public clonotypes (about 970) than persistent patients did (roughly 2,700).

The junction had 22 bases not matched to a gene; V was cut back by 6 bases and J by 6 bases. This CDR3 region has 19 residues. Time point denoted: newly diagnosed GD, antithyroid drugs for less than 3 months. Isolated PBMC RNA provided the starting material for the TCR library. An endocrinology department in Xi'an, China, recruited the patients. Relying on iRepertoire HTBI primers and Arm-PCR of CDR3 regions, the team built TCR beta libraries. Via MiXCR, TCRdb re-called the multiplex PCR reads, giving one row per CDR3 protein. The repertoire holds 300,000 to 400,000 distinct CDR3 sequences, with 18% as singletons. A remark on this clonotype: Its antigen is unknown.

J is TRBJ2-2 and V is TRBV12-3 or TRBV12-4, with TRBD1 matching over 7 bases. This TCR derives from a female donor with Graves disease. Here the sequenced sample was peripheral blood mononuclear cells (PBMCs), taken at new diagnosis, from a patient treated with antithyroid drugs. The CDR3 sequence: CASSYLTSPGQFRSGELFF. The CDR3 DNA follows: TGTGCCAGCAGCTATTTAACTTCCCCGGGACAGTTTCGCTCCGGGGAGCTGTTTTTT.